The source of this TCR beta chain is a study of blood T cell repertoires in COVID-19. Across the whole study: Both acute and convalescent COVID-19 samples were obtained from the United States, Italy and Spain. Nucleic acid was either cDNA or gDNA, and it came from T cells, B-cell-depleted T cells, or PBMCs.

Germline lookup yields CDR1 SGHDN and CDR2 FVKESK. The CDR3 is 14 residues long. Trimming removed 0 bases from V and 10 bases from J, with 10 bases in between. Methods used by the authors: Counts of nucleated cells, estimated from reference gene primer amplification, were obtained. The method was immunoSEQ multiplex PCR; TCRdb's version includes in-frame clones alone and lacks a portion of them. V, J and clone size derive from that table, while D and trimming were established from the DNA sequence. Here the sample spans roughly 73,000 clones, roughly 86% being singletons. The chain is built from TRBV14 and TRBJ1-6; D gene ambiguous. The specimen sequenced was peripheral blood. This clonotype originated in a man aged 65-85 years with active COVID-19. The CDR3: CASSQEANGSPLHF. CDR3 nucleotide sequence: TGTGCCAGCAGCCAAGAGGCCAACGGGTCACCCCTCCACTTT.